These 17 T cell receptor beta chains share one sample of origin, sequenced in a study of cytomegalovirus exposure and HLA in healthy donors. Clones were read by immunoSEQ multiplex PCR, and TCRdb kept only the in-frame ones, dropping some. This table has 150,000 or so clones, 80% to 85% appearing once. Sequences were obtained from PBMCs. All receptors come from a man aged 30-40 years in good health and CMV-seropositive.

The chain links TRBV20-1 to TRBJ2-1; D remains ambiguous. The CDR3 consists of 11 residues. The V end was cut by 5 bases, the J end by 1 base, with 3 bases between. Per germline, CDR1 DFQATT and CDR2 SNEGSKA (reference sequence). CDR3 protein: CSAQSYNEQFF. CDR3 DNA sequence: TGCAGTGCTCAGTCCTACAATGAGCAGTTCTTC.

This clone was found a few times. This rearrangement joins TRBV7-2 to TRBJ2-7, with 7 bases matching TRBD1. Unmatched junction bases numbered 6, after V lost 0 bases and J lost 4 bases. Germline V gene lookup returns CDR1 SGHTA and CDR2 FQGNSA. This CDR3 has 15 amino acids. The CDR3 coding sequence is TGTGCCAGCAGCTTAGCTTTCGGGACAGAATACGAGCAGTACTTC. It codes for CASSLAFGTEYEQYF.

The V call is TRBV9, the J call TRBJ1-1, with 10 bases aligning to TRBD1. Germline V lookup: CDR1 SGDLS, CDR2 YYNGEE. This CDR3 is 15 amino acids long. V shed 3 bases, J shed 1 base, and the junction held 3 bases outside the gene matches. CDR3 residues: CASSGQGAGNTEAFF. The DNA for the CDR3 is TGTGCCAGCAGCGGACAGGGGGCCGGGAACACTGAAGCTTTCTTT.

The chain is built from TRBV27 and TRBJ1-1; the D is unclear. This CDR3 is 15 amino acids long. CDR1 and CDR2 (germline): MNHEY, SMNVEV (reference sequence). Trimming stripped 5 bases from V and 2 bases from J, with 15 bases between. The CDR3 is CASSPGGLGNTEAFF. As DNA, the CDR3 is TGTGCCAGCAGTCCAGGTGGGTTGGGCAACACTGAAGCTTTCTTT.

The chain recombines TRBV14 with TRBJ1-1; 7 nucleotides align to TRBD1. The CDR3 is made up of 13 amino acids. Trimming took 3 bases from V and 8 from J; bases not matched to a gene: 6. Germline V gene data show CDR1 as SGHDN and CDR2 as FVKESK. CDR3 residues: CASSHAGGGEAFF. In nucleotides, the CDR3 is TGTGCCAGCAGCCATGCAGGGGGTGGGGAAGCTTTCTTT.

V and J are TRBV10-3 and TRBJ1-1; no clear D gene. From germline, CDR1 is ENHRY and CDR2 SYGVKD. This CDR3 spans 13 amino acids. V gave up 7 bases and J gave up 5 bases, with 14 bases separating them. The CDR3 DNA reads TGTGCCATCACCCGAACAGAGGGAACTGAAGCTTTCTTT. It specifies CAITRTEGTEAFF.

The rearrangement joins TRBV10-1 to TRBJ1-1, with D perhaps matching TRBD1 (5 bases). Trimming removed 3 bases at V and 2 bases at J, with 16 bases between. This CDR3 has 16 residues. CDR1 is WNHNN, CDR2 SYGVQD, per germline (reference sequence). The DNA of the CDR3 is TGCGCCAGCAGTGATAGTCAGGGCAGAAGAAACACTGAAGCTTTCTTT. As protein: CASSDSQGRRNTEAFF.

This chain uses TRBV2 with TRBJ2-3, with D maybe TRBD1 (6 bases). This CDR3 region has 14 residues. Trimming pared 1 base from V and 5 bases from J, leaving 10 bases between. Per germline, CDR1 SNHLY and CDR2 FYNNEI. CDR3 sequence: CASSEGQVGDTQYF. CDR3 bases: TGTGCCAGCAGTGAAGGACAGGTGGGAGATACGCAGTATTTT.

The chain uses TRBV28 and TRBJ2-2; TRBD1 aligns across 8 bases. The germline gives CDR1 MDHEN, CDR2 SYDVKM. J was trimmed by 4 bases and V by 5 bases; bases with no gene match: 12. The CDR3 contains 17 residues. The chain's CDR3 is CASSVVLRGRLTGELFF. The CDR3, as DNA: TGTGCCAGCAGTGTCGTCCTCAGGGGGCGGCTCACCGGGGAGCTGTTTTTT.

This clone was seen more than once but under ten times. V is TRBV2 and J is TRBJ2-7; D ambiguous. CDR3 length equals 15 residues. V was cut by 1 base and J by 2 bases, with 12 bases left in between. Germline CDR1 and CDR2: SNHLY and FYNNEI. The CDR3 protein is CASSEVAVATYEQYF. In nucleotides, the CDR3 is TGTGCCAGCAGTGAAGTGGCAGTAGCAACCTACGAGCAGTACTTC.

The chain uses TRBV21-1 and TRBJ2-3; no DNA check was done on the table's D call, TRBD2. TRBV21-1 counts as a pseudogene. The CDR3 has 16 amino acids. CDR3 bases: TGTGCCAGCACCTCCGGGACTAGCGGGAGGTTAGATACGCAGTATTTT. It is translated as CASTSGTSGRLDTQYF.

The V gene is TRBV11-1, the J gene TRBJ2-7; 14 nucleotides align to TRBD2. This CDR3 has 15 amino acids. Germline trimming cut 5 bases from V and 7 bases from J; bases unmatched to any gene: 7. From germline, CDR1 is SGHAT and CDR2 FQDESV (reference sequence). The CDR3 region has the DNA TGTGCCAGCAGCATGGGACTAGCGGGAGCGGAGGAGCAGTACTTC. Translated, it gives CASSMGLAGAEEQYF.

The chain joins TRBV7-9 to TRBJ2-3, with 8 bases lining up with TRBD2. V lost 3 bases and J lost 0; bases outside the gene matches: 2. The V gene's germline CDR1 is SEHNR and CDR2 FQNEAQ (reference sequence). The CDR3 is 15 amino acids. The CDR3 DNA reads as TGTGCCAGCAGCTTCCGGGGGGGTAGCACAGATACGCAGTATTTT. This encodes CASSFRGGSTDTQYF.

The chain employs TRBV5-1 and TRBJ2-7, with TRBD1 identical over 7 bases. Per germline, CDR1 SGHRS and CDR2 YFSETQ. There are 14 residues in the CDR3. V trimming: 4 bases; J trimming: 7 bases; junction bases outside the gene matches: 11. CDR3 nucleotide sequence: TGCGCCAGCAGCGTAGAAACAGGGGTTGGGGAGCAGTACTTC. It specifies CASSVETGVGEQYF.

The DNA of the CDR3 is TGTGCCAGCAGTGACCGGTTGTATAGCAATCAGCCCCAGCATTTT. Its translation: CASSDRLYSNQPQHF. The gene calls are TRBV6-1 and TRBJ1-5; D remains unclear. The CDR3 has 15 amino acids. The ends were cut back, 3 bases at V and 0 bases at J, with 9 bases in the middle. Germline CDR1 is MNHNS and CDR2 is SASEGT.

The chain has TRBV10-1 and TRBJ2-7, with TRBD1 matching over 10 bases. Germline CDR1 and CDR2: WNHNN and SYGVQD (reference sequence). The trim removed 5 bases at V and 3 bases at J, leaving 4 bases unmatched. CDR3 length equals 14 residues. Here the CDR3 DNA reads TGCGCCAGCAGTTTAGGACAGGGGGTCTACGAGCAGTACTTC. The encoded protein is CASSLGQGVYEQYF.

This clone was seen a single time. Here the CDR3 reads CASSQGSGRGMSYEQYF. CDR3 in DNA: TGTGCCAGCAGCCAAGGTAGCGGGAGAGGAATGTCTTACGAGCAGTACTTC. This rearrangement joins TRBV4-2 to TRBJ2-7; 9 bases line up with TRBD2. Germline CDR1 is LGHNA and CDR2 is YNFKEQ. The CDR3 is made up of 17 amino acids. V lost 1 base, J lost 4 bases, and 11 bases stayed unmatched.